Listed below are T cell receptor beta chains from one sample, sequenced in a study of blood T cell repertoires in COVID-19. Some clones are missing from TCRdb's copy, which holds only in-frame ones; the method was immunoSEQ multiplex PCR. The sample consists of roughly 150,000 clones, 80% to 90% of them appearing once. The sample consisted of PBMCs or T cells enriched from blood (not recorded which). Every receptor here comes from a man between 50 and 59 years old who had recovered from COVID-19. Each CDR3 is given with its conserved first and last residue. Each record gives: V gene, J gene, clone size, D gene, CDR3 DNA, CDR3 protein. The D gene is left open where the match is weak. Clone size, where shown, is once, few, many, or a class for clones that have expanded.

TRBV7-9	TRBJ2-1	once	-	TGTGCCAGCAGCCCACAGACAAGTAGCTCCTACAATGAGCAGTTCTTC	CASSPQTSSSYNEQFF
TRBV11-3	TRBJ1-1	few	-	TGTGCCAGCAGCGCGGACAGTTACACTGAAGCTTTCTTT	CASSADSYTEAFF
TRBV18	TRBJ2-2	-	TRBD2	TGTGCCAGCTCGCCCACTAGCGGGGACACCGGGGAGCTGTTTTTT	CASSPTSGDTGELFF
TRBV19	TRBJ1-2	-	TRBD1	TGTGCCAGTGAGGACAGGTTTAACTATGGCTACACCTTC	CASEDRFNYGYTF
TRBV5-1	TRBJ1-3	-	-	TGCGCCAGCAGCCCGGACAGCGTTCACTCTGGAAACACCATATATTTT	CASSPDSVHSGNTIYF
TRBV7-6	TRBJ1-4	-	-	TGTGCCAGCAGCTTGGGAGGCTATAATGAAAAACTGTTTTTT	CASSLGGYNEKLFF
TRBV11-1	TRBJ1-6	-	TRBD1	TGTGCCAGCAGCCAACAGGGGTGGCTTAATTCACCCCTCCACTTT	CASSQQGWLNSPLHF
TRBV6-2/TRBV6-3	TRBJ1-5	-	-	TGTGCCAGCAGTTACTCCCGCAGGGCGAATCAGCCCCAGCATTTT	CASSYSRRANQPQHF
TRBV2	TRBJ1-4	-	-	TGTGCCGGACGGGATTACAGGGCACCTAATGAAAAACTGTTTTTT	CAGRDYRAPNEKLFF
TRBV7-3	TRBJ2-5	-	TRBD2	TGTGCCAGCAGCTTAACGAGCGGGGGGCCAGAGACCCAGTACTTC	CASSLTSGGPETQYF
TRBV27	TRBJ1-5	few	TRBD1	TGTGCCAGCAGTTTATCGGGGACAGGGACAGGACAGCCCCAGCATTTT	CASSLSGTGTGQPQHF
TRBV6-5	TRBJ2-1	-	-	TGTGCCAGCAGTTACTCCATAACCTCGAGCGATGAGCAGTTCTTC	CASSYSITSSDEQFF
TRBV7-2	TRBJ1-3	-	-	TGTGCCAGCAGCTTAGCGCAGGGCTCTGGAAACACCATATATTTT	CASSLAQGSGNTIYF
TRBV7-2	TRBJ1-1	-	TRBD1	TGTGCCAGCAGCTTAGCGTCCCAGGGGGCTGTCACTGAAGCTTTCTTT	CASSLASQGAVTEAFF
TRBV3-1/TRBV3-2	TRBJ2-2	-	-	TGTGCCAGCAGCCCCCTTGTGGACAGTAACACCGGGGAGCTGTTTTTT	CASSPLVDSNTGELFF
TRBV5-4	TRBJ1-6	-	-	TGTGCCAGCAGCTTAACACAAGGGGTAACCTATAATTCACCCCTCCACTTT	CASSLTQGVTYNSPLHF
TRBV12-3/TRBV12-4	TRBJ1-5	-	-	TGTGCCAGCAGACTCACAGGCAATCAGCCCCAGCATTTT	CASRLTGNQPQHF
TRBV25-1	TRBJ1-1	-	-	TGTGCCAGCAGTGCCCCCTCCAGGGGAGGGTACACTGAAGCTTTCTTT	CASSAPSRGGYTEAFF
TRBV6-5	TRBJ2-5	-	-	TGTGCCAGCAGCCCACCGGGGTTGGAGACCCAGTACTTC	CASSPPGLETQYF
TRBV7-8	TRBJ1-3	-	-	TGTGCCAGCAGCCTAGCCACTCTCGCCTCTGGAAACACCATATATTTT	CASSLATLASGNTIYF
TRBV19	TRBJ1-4	-	-	TGTGCCAGTAGTATTCCAGGGAATGAAAAACTGTTTTTT	CASSIPGNEKLFF
TRBV7-8	TRBJ1-2	-	-	TGTGCCAGCAGCCGTCGGGACACAACTAACTATGGCTACACCTTC	CASSRRDTTNYGYTF
TRBV28	TRBJ1-2	-	-	TGTGCCAGCAGTTTAATCCAGGCTTATGGCTACACCTTC	CASSLIQAYGYTF
TRBV29-1	TRBJ2-3	-	TRBD1	TGCAGCGTTGAAGGAGGAGGGACAGGGGGCACAGATACGCAGTATTTT	CSVEGGGTGGTDTQYF
TRBV2	TRBJ2-6	-	-	TGTGCCAGCAGTGAACTGAGGAGCTCTGGGGCCAACGTCCTGACTTTC	CASSELRSSGANVLTF
TRBV9	TRBJ2-1	once	TRBD1	TGTGCCAGCAGCGCAAGAGAAGGACAGGGGTGGAATGAGCAGTTCTTC	CASSAREGQGWNEQFF
TRBV30	TRBJ2-3	-	TRBD1	TGTGCCTGGGGGACAGGGAGCACAGATACGCAGTATTTT	CAWGTGSTDTQYF
TRBV9	TRBJ2-2	-	TRBD2	TGTGCCAGCAGTCTAGCGGGGGGGCGCACCGGGGAGCTGTTTTTT	CASSLAGGRTGELFF
TRBV19	TRBJ1-6	-	-	TGTGCCAGTAGTTCGGTCCACGGACAGTATAATTCACCCCTCCACTTT	CASSSVHGQYNSPLHF
TRBV6-1	TRBJ1-5	-	-	TGTGCCAGCAGTCACGGGGGTTCGAGCAATCAGCCCCAGCATTTT	CASSHGGSSNQPQHF
TRBV7-2	TRBJ1-3	-	-	TGTGCCAGCAGCTTAGGGCAGGGATCGAACACCATATATTTT	CASSLGQGSNTIYF
TRBV11-2	TRBJ2-7	-	TRBD2	TGTGCCAGCAGGAATAGCGGGGGGGCGTTTAAGCAGTACTTC	CASRNSGGAFKQYF
TRBV9	TRBJ2-5	once	TRBD1	TGTGCCAGCAGCGCAACAGGGACAGGGGGTTGGGAGACCCAGTACTTC	CASSATGTGGWETQYF
TRBV5-1	TRBJ2-1	-	-	TGCGCCAGCACACTCGGGGGCTCCTACAATGAGCAGTTCTTC	CASTLGGSYNEQFF
TRBV9	TRBJ2-3	-	-	TGTGCCAGCAGCCCGCGCGAGGGTACAAGGACAGATACGCAGTATTTT	CASSPREGTRTDTQYF
TRBV2	TRBJ2-1	-	TRBD2	TGTGCCAGGGGCGGGGGGACCGCCTACAATGAGCAGTTCTTC	CARGGGTAYNEQFF